This TCR beta chain came from a study of T cells in Graves' hyperthyroidism and ophthalmopathy. Germline CDR1 reads MDHEN; CDR2 reads SYDVKM. The CDR3 is 13 residues long. V lost 7 bases and J 2 bases, leaving 12 bases between the germline ends. This clonotype was seen many times. Its antigen is unidentified. Study conclusions and caveats: A model of 13 V-J features distinguished ophthalmopathy from stable hyperthyroidism.

Amplification targeted TCR beta CDR3 regions from RNA transcripts. Carried out on the TCR CDR3, a first-round RT-PCR used the HTBI primer set. TCRdb analysed the multiplex PCR reads with MiXCR anew, one entry per CDR3 protein. The repertoire holds around 610,000 distinct CDR3 sequences, with roughly 15% as singletons. The source material was blood. The J gene is TRBJ2-7, the V gene TRBV28; D gene uncertain. This clonotype originated in a woman between 40 and 50 years old with Graves' ophthalmopathy. CDR3 sequence: CASTPSPPYEQYF. Here the CDR3 DNA reads TGTGCCAGCACTCCTTCGCCCCCCTACGAGCAGTACTTC.